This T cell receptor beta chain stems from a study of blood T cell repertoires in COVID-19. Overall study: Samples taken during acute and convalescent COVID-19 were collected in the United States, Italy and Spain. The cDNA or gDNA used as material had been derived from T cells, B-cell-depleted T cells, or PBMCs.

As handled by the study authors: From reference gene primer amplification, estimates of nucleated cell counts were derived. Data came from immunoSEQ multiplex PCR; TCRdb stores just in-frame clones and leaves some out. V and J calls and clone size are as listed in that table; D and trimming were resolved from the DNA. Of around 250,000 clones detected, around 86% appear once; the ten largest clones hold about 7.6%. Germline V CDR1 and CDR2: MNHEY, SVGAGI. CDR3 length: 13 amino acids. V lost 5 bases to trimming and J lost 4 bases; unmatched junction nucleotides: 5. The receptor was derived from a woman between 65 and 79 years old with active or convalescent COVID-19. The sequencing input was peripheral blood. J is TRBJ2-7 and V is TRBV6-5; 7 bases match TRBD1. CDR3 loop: CASSIGGKYEQYF. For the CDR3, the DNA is TGTGCCAGCAGTATAGGGGGCAAGTACGAGCAGTACTTC.